This T cell receptor beta chain is from a study of shared clonotypes between healthy human individuals. Each PCR replicate from the sorted subsets contained around 0.2 ug DNA, which is about 30,000 T cell genomes. The repertoire was sequenced with immunoSEQ multiplex PCR; TCRdb's copy has only in-frame clones and lacks some. The sample holds approximately 2.3 million clones, 80% to 95% seen once. This CDR3 comprises 15 residues. Germline V gene sequence: CDR1 MNHEY, CDR2 SMNVEV (reference sequence). V was shortened by 3 bases and J by 0 bases, with 8 bases between the two germline ends. Comments on this clone: Other nucleotide sequences from this sample produce the same CDR3.

The split of CD4+ cells yielded CD45RA+ naive and CD45RA-negative memory subsets. The sequence was collected from a man aged 18 to 30 in good health. Some clones in this sample may be carry-over from other donors' samples. The chain has TRBV27 and TRBJ2-2, with a weak D call TRBD2 (5 bases). The sequenced material came from naive CD4+ T cells from PBMCs. Sample subset: CD45RA+ positively selected. CDR3 sequence reads: CASSLRGTNTGELFF. CDR3 nucleotide sequence: TGTGCCAGCAGTTTGAGAGGGACGAACACCGGGGAGCTGTTTTTT.